These 32 T cell receptor beta chains originate from one sample sequenced in a study of blood T cell repertoires in COVID-19. The table came from immunoSEQ multiplex PCR; TCRdb's copy has only in-frame clones and leaves some out. The table records more than 300,000 clones, about 84% of them present only once. The sample consisted of peripheral blood. Source of these receptors: a woman aged 50 to 60 with acute or convalescent COVID-19.

About this clone itself: The limits of the CDR3 on the DNA are not certain, so only TCRdb's listed CDR3 is given. The CDR3 sequence is CASSVGQGAFEDTF. The rearrangement links TRBV5-1 to TRBJ1-2; TRBD1, the table's D call, was not compared with the DNA. Inclusive of both ends, the CDR3 amounts to 14 amino acids. Looked up from germline, CDR1 is SGHRS and CDR2 is YFSETQ.

The chain uses TRBV2 and TRBJ2-4; TRBD2 is a possible D gene (5 bases). CDR3 length equals 14 residues. Looked up from germline, CDR1 is SNHLY and CDR2 is FYNNEI. The germline V and J ends were trimmed by 7 bases and 5 bases, with 15 bases remaining between them. CDR3 region: CASNIESGENIQYF. The CDR3 DNA sequence: TGTGCCAGCAACATCGAAAGCGGAGAAAACATTCAGTACTTC.

The table lists this clone with a few counts. The genes are TRBV13 and TRBJ2-7, with TRBD2 as a possible D gene (6 bases). Germline V gene sequence: CDR1 PRHDT, CDR2 FYEKMQ (reference sequence). Between the trimmed V and J ends, which lost 1 base and 2 bases, there was a span of 12 bases. The CDR3 extends over 15 amino acids. CDR3 DNA sequence: TGTGCCAGCAGCTTAGCGGGGCGGGGAACCTACGAGCAGTACTTC. It encodes CASSLAGRGTYEQYF.

This sequence joins TRBV21-1 and TRBJ2-1; the table gives TRBD1 as D, unverified against the DNA. TRBV21-1 is a pseudogene. CDR3 length: 17 amino acids. The CDR3 coding sequence is TGTGCCAGCAGCAAAGACCGGGACACCAAGTCCTACAATGAGCAGTTCTTC. Translated: CASSKDRDTKSYNEQFF.

Remarks on this clone: Other DNA sequences in the same sample also yield this CDR3. This chain uses TRBV5-1 with TRBJ2-2; D may be TRBD1 (5 bases). This CDR3 spans 13 amino acids. CDR1 and CDR2 (germline): SGHRS, YFSETQ. V gave up 0 bases and J gave up 6 bases, with 6 bases separating them. As DNA, the CDR3 is TGCGCCAGCAGCTTGGAAGGGGCCGGGGAGCTGTTTTTT. Translated: CASSLEGAGELFF.

J is TRBJ1-4 and V is TRBV7-2; 8 nucleotides line up with TRBD1. Per the germline V gene, CDR1 is SGHTA and CDR2 is FQGNSA. The CDR3 consists of 16 residues. Losses at the gene ends were 3 bases for V and 0 bases for J; bases not matched to a gene: 3. The CDR3 DNA is TGTGCCAGCAGCTTGACAGGGGCCTCAACTAATGAAAAACTGTTTTTT. Translation gives CASSLTGASTNEKLFF.

V is TRBV7-3 and J is TRBJ1-1, with 9 bases aligning to TRBD1. The CDR3 is made up of 15 amino acids. V lost 3 bases, J lost 5 bases, and 7 bases stayed unmatched. Germline CDR1 SGHTA, CDR2 FQGTGA. CDR3 sequence reads: CASSFLGTGRTEAFF. In nucleotides, the CDR3 is TGTGCCAGCAGCTTCTTGGGGACAGGGCGGACTGAAGCTTTCTTT.

The rearrangement links TRBV9 to TRBJ2-3; TRBD2 aligns across 12 bases. CDR1 and CDR2 from the germline V gene are SGDLS and YYNGEE. Trimming removed 0 bases from V and 5 bases from J; junction bases left unmatched: 1. There are 15 residues in the CDR3. This CDR3 reads CASSVATSGRDTQYF. DNA of the CDR3: TGTGCCAGCAGCGTAGCGACTAGCGGGAGAGATACGCAGTATTTT.

The rearrangement joins TRBV2 to TRBJ2-6; D unclear. Trimming took off 6 bases at V and 4 bases at J, with 10 bases between the two ends. The CDR3 totals 14 residues. Germline V lookup: CDR1 SNHLY, CDR2 FYNNEI. The CDR3 bases are TGTGCCAGCAGAGATAGTACCGGGGCCAACGTCCTGACTTTC. It translates to CASRDSTGANVLTF.

This clone was counted a single time. The chain recombines TRBV15 with TRBJ1-2, with D maybe TRBD1 (6 bases). V dropped 1 base and J dropped 2 bases, with 8 bases sitting between them. The germline V gene has CDR1 LNHNV and CDR2 YYDKDF (reference sequence). The CDR3 is 14 residues long. Written as DNA, the CDR3 is TGTGCCACCAGCAGAGGACAGGAGAACTATGGCTACACCTTC. It encodes CATSRGQENYGYTF.

The V call is TRBV30, the J call TRBJ1-3; 7 bases are shared with TRBD1. The CDR3 length is 16 residues. Losses at the gene ends were 0 bases for V and 0 bases for J; bases not matched to a gene: 5. Germline CDR1 GTSNPN, CDR2 SVGIG (reference sequence). The CDR3 region has the DNA TGTGCCTGGAGTGTTTCCCGGACAGGCTCTGGAAACACCATATATTTT. Translating gives CAWSVSRTGSGNTIYF.

The chain couples TRBV21-1 to TRBJ1-6. TRBV21-1 is termed a pseudogene. The CDR3 runs 16 residues. The CDR3 coding sequence is TGTGCCAGCAGCCTAAGGGGGGGCCGCATTAATTCACCCCTCCACTTT. It yields the protein CASSLRGGRINSPLHF.

The chain joins TRBV30 to TRBJ1-2; TRBD1 aligns across 11 bases. Germline loops: CDR1 GTSNPN, CDR2 SVGIG (reference sequence). CDR3 length: 18 residues. V dropped 0 bases and J dropped 5; count of bases not matched to a gene: 14. The CDR3 DNA is TGTGCCTGGAGTGTATCTGTGTGGGGGGACAGGGGGTATTATGGCTACACCTTC. Encoded protein: CAWSVSVWGDRGYYGYTF. Using reference TRBV30 and TRBJ1-2 for the parts outside the CDR3, the full variable domain is SQTIHQWPATLVQPVGSPLSLECTVEGTSNPNLYWYRQAAGRGLQLLFYSVGIGQISSEVPQNLSASRPQDRQFILSSKKLLLSDSGFYLCAWSVSVWGDRGYYGYTFGSGTRLTVV.

The CDR3 spells CAISESSQGAISDQPQHF. The CDR3, as DNA: TGTGCCATCAGTGAGTCGTCTCAGGGGGCTATCTCGGATCAGCCCCAGCATTTT. This chain connects TRBV10-3 to TRBJ1-5, with 8 bases matching TRBD1. Germline V gene sequence: CDR1 ENHRY, CDR2 SYGVKD. V was pared by 0 bases and J by 5 bases, with 12 bases of the junction left unmatched. The CDR3 is 18 amino acids.

The chain employs TRBV7-2 and TRBJ2-7, with 9 bases aligning to TRBD2. The CDR3 is 15 residues long. Germline V lookup: CDR1 SGHTA, CDR2 FQGNSA. V lost 1 base to trimming and J lost 2 bases; unmatched junction nucleotides: 3. CDR3 sequence: CASSLVTSGPYEQYF. CDR3 sequence (DNA): TGTGCCAGCAGCTTAGTGACTAGCGGACCCTACGAGCAGTACTTC.

The gene calls are TRBV6-2 or TRBV6-3 and TRBJ1-5, with D hard to call. Trimming removed 4 bases at V and 9 bases at J, with 10 bases between. CDR1 MNHEY and CDR2 SVGEGT come from the germline V gene. The CDR3 covers 12 residues. The CDR3 sequence is CASSSLKRPQHF. In DNA form, the CDR3 reads TGTGCCAGCAGTTCCCTAAAACGGCCCCAGCATTTT.

CDR3 loop: CASSFTPGNTIYF. CDR3 bases: TGTGCCAGCAGCTTTACTCCGGGAAACACCATATATTTT. V usage is TRBV7-2 and J usage is TRBJ1-3, with D unresolved. In germline, CDR1 is SGHTA, CDR2 FQGNSA. The CDR3 loop spans 13 amino acids. Trimming removed 3 bases at V and 4 bases at J, with 7 bases between.

The chain combines TRBV5-1 with TRBJ2-1, with 7 bases that match TRBD1. V lost 4 bases, J lost 5 bases, and 9 bases stayed unmatched. CDR3 size: 15 residues. The germline gives CDR1 SGHRS, CDR2 YFSETQ. Here the CDR3 reads CASSLDRAPNNEQFF. The CDR3 bases are TGCGCCAGCAGCCTAGACAGGGCCCCCAACAATGAGCAGTTCTTC.

The chain joins TRBV3-1 (or the pseudogene TRBV3-2) to TRBJ2-7; D might be TRBD2 (6 bases). There are 15 residues in the CDR3. Germline-derived CDR1 and CDR2 are LGHDT and YNNKEL (reference sequence). V was trimmed by 1 base and J by 2 bases, leaving 12 bases between them. CDR3 sequence: CASSQALAATYEQYF. As DNA, the CDR3 is TGTGCCAGCAGCCAAGCGTTAGCGGCAACCTACGAGCAGTACTTC.

The rearrangement links TRBV7-3 to TRBJ2-4, with TRBD2 identical over 9 bases. This CDR3 has 15 residues. Germline V gives CDR1 SGHTA, CDR2 FQGTGA. Unmatched junction bases numbered 9, after V lost 5 bases and J lost 7 bases. The CDR3 here is CASSLSGSGGNIQYF. The DNA for the CDR3 is TGTGCCAGCAGCCTTAGCGGGAGCGGGGGGAACATTCAGTACTTC.

CDR3 residues: CATSDLRLGLAGDNYNEQFF. The CDR3 DNA is TGTGCCACCAGTGATTTGCGCCTGGGACTAGCGGGGGATAATTACAATGAGCAGTTCTTC. This sequence joins TRBV24-1 and TRBJ2-1, with 14 bases matching TRBD2. The CDR3 is 20 amino acids. Germline lookup yields CDR1 KGHDR and CDR2 SFDVKD. V shed 0 bases, J shed 4 bases, and the junction held 10 bases outside the gene matches.

The rearrangement uses TRBV5-3 and TRBJ1-2; perhaps TRBD1 as D (6 bases). TRBV5-3 falls under the ORF class, with uncertain function. This CDR3 is 14 amino acids long. V was shortened by 5 bases and J by 6 bases, with 17 bases between the two germline ends. The DNA for the CDR3 is TGTGCCAGAAGTTGGGGACAAACCCCCCATGGCTACACCTTC. It translates to CARSWGQTPHGYTF.

This clone was detected once. The chain has TRBV30 and TRBJ2-3; D is unclear. This CDR3 spans 12 amino acids. Trimming pared 0 bases from V and 3 bases from J, leaving 4 bases between. Germline lookup yields CDR1 GTSNPN and CDR2 SVGIG (reference sequence). The CDR3 reads CAWSVLTDTQYF. The CDR3, as DNA: TGTGCCTGGAGTGTACTTACAGATACGCAGTATTTT.

V usage is TRBV19 and J usage is TRBJ2-4; 7 bases map to TRBD2. Germline V gene lookup returns CDR1 LNHDA and CDR2 SQIVND (reference sequence). V trimming: 1 base; J trimming: 3 bases; junction bases outside the gene matches: 0. The CDR3 is 14 residues long. The CDR3 is CASSIAGGKNIQYF. CDR3 coding DNA: TGTGCCAGTAGTATAGCGGGGGGCAAAAACATTCAGTACTTC.

This sequence joins TRBV7-9 and TRBJ1-2, with 12 bases aligning to TRBD1. This CDR3 contains 14 residues. CDR1 and CDR2 (germline): SEHNR, FQNEAQ (reference sequence). V was pared by 7 bases and J by 5 bases, with 5 bases of the junction left unmatched. The CDR3 DNA reads TGTGCCAGCAATCAGGGACAGGGGGCGTATGGCTACACCTTC. Translation: CASNQGQGAYGYTF.

CDR3 DNA sequence: TGTGCCAGCAGTTACGAGGCTAGCGGGAGTCCCGGGGAGCTGTTTTTT. It encodes CASSYEASGSPGELFF. The rearrangement uses TRBV6-6 and TRBJ2-2; 10 positions match TRBD2. Germline V CDR1 and CDR2: MNHNY, SVGAGI (reference sequence). With 2 bases clipped from V and 6 bases from J, the junction kept 6 bases outside the gene matches. CDR3 size: 16 residues.

The chain joins TRBV5-1 to TRBJ2-7; D may be TRBD2 (6 bases). Per germline, CDR1 SGHRS and CDR2 YFSETQ. The CDR3 extends over 15 amino acids. Between the trimmed V and J ends, which lost 4 bases and 6 bases, there was a span of 20 bases. For the CDR3, the DNA is TGCGCCAGCAGCCCGGGACTCCCCCATCTTGGCGAGCAGTACTTC. This translates into CASSPGLPHLGEQYF.

The chain carries TRBV28 and TRBJ2-1; tentative D call: TRBD2 (6 bases). Trimming took 5 bases from V and 5 from J, leaving 25 bases between them. The germline V gene has CDR1 MDHEN and CDR2 SYDVKM. The CDR3 has 18 amino acids. CDR3 in amino acids: CASSPRRGNLATNNEQFF. In DNA, the CDR3 is TGTGCCAGCAGTCCACGCCGGGGGAACTTAGCTACCAACAATGAGCAGTTCTTC. Full variable domain (outside the CDR3, taken from reference TRBV28 and TRBJ2-1): DVKVTQSSRYLVKRTGEKVFLECVQDMDHENMFWYRQDPGLGLRLIYFSYDVKMKEKGDIPEGYSVSREKKERFSLILESASTNQTSMYLCASSPRRGNLATNNEQFFGPGTRLTVL.

The chain couples TRBV15 to TRBJ2-1; 12 bases match TRBD1. This CDR3 has 17 amino acids. Germline assignment: CDR1 LNHNV and CDR2 YYDKDF (reference sequence). J was trimmed by 9 bases and V by 0 bases; bases with no gene match: 9. The CDR3 nucleotides read TGTGCCACCAGCAGAGATTCGGGACAGGGGGCTATCGGTGAGCAGTTCTTC. The encoded protein is CATSRDSGQGAIGEQFF. Full variable domain (remainder filled in from reference TRBV15 and TRBJ2-1): DAMVIQNPRYQVTQFGKPVTLSCSQTLNHNVMYWYQQKSSQAPKLLFHYYDKDFNNEADTPDNFQSRRPNTSFCFLDIRSPGLGDTAMYLCATSRDSGQGAIGEQFFGPGTRLTVL.

Only one count was recorded for this clone. V and J are TRBV2 and TRBJ2-4, with a weak D call TRBD2 (6 bases). Germline V lookup: CDR1 SNHLY, CDR2 FYNNEI. The V and J ends lost 3 bases and 0 bases respectively, with 12 bases between them. The CDR3 totals 16 residues. The CDR3 is CASSEGGGPAKNIQYF. CDR3 in DNA: TGTGCCAGCAGTGAGGGGGGTGGCCCAGCCAAAAACATTCAGTACTTC.

V usage is TRBV6-5 and J usage is TRBJ2-1; 9 positions match TRBD1. In germline, CDR1 is MNHEY, CDR2 SVGAGI. The CDR3 runs to 15 residues. V shed 2 bases, J shed 8 bases, and the junction held 7 bases outside the gene matches. The CDR3 DNA sequence: TGTGCCAGCAGTTACGGGACAGGGTTTAAGGATGAGCAGTTCTTC. Amino acid sequence: CASSYGTGFKDEQFF.

V gene TRBV7-2 combines with J gene TRBJ1-4; D is unresolved. The germline V and J ends were trimmed by 5 bases and 5 bases, with 9 bases remaining between them. This CDR3 contains 13 residues. Germline V CDR1 and CDR2: SGHTA, FQGNSA. The CDR3 loop reads CASSPPANEKLFF. The CDR3, as DNA: TGTGCCAGCAGCCCCCCAGCGAATGAAAAACTGTTTTTT.